The 12 T cell receptor beta chains below come from one sample, sequenced in a study of radiation and T cells in renal cell carcinoma. Libraries were prepared by immunoSEQ multiplex PCR; TCRdb keeps only in-frame clonotypes and omits some of them. The sample shows under 100,000 clones, approximately 82% of them seen only once. Documented time point: blood 4 weeks post-SBRT, at nephrectomy. Treatment in this sample: 15 Gy SBRT to primary tumor, nephrectomy 4 weeks later. The sequencing here drew on blood, taken from a patient whose treatment included radiotherapy and nephrectomy. These receptors were taken from a man between 60 and 70 years old with renal cell carcinoma.

The chain carries TRBV28 and TRBJ2-3; TRBD2 matches at 8 bases. This CDR3 spans 14 amino acids. Germline V gene data show CDR1 as MDHEN and CDR2 as SYDVKM. The V and J ends lost 6 bases and 4 bases, in that order; junction bases with no gene match: 6. The CDR3 coding sequence is TGTGCCAGCAGCGTACTAGCGGTTGCAGATACGCAGTATTTT. This encodes CASSVLAVADTQYF.

The J gene is TRBJ1-1, the V gene TRBV6-6; 8 positions match TRBD1. The germline gives CDR1 MNHNY, CDR2 SVGAGI (reference sequence). J was trimmed by 2 bases and V by 8 bases; bases with no gene match: 4. The CDR3 is 13 residues long. For the CDR3, the DNA is TGTGCCAGCCTTACAGGGGGTAACACTGAAGCTTTCTTT. Translation: CASLTGGNTEAFF.

The rearrangement links TRBV14 to TRBJ2-1; perhaps TRBD2 as D (6 bases). V was cut by 2 bases and J by 3 bases, with 26 bases left in between. Germline lookup yields CDR1 SGHDN and CDR2 FVKESK. The CDR3 consists of 20 residues. CDR3 loop: CASSQNAGFRLGGLYNEQFF. CDR3 nucleotide sequence: TGTGCCAGCAGCCAAAATGCGGGGTTTCGACTAGGCGGCCTCTACAATGAGCAGTTCTTC.

V and J are TRBV14 and TRBJ1-1; D remains unclear. The CDR3 spans 15 residues. V lost 3 bases and J lost 5, with 16 bases in between. CDR1 is SGHDN and CDR2 is FVKESK in the germline V gene. The CDR3 protein is CASSHPRTLGTEAFF. The DNA for the CDR3 is TGTGCCAGCAGCCACCCTAGGACGTTGGGAACTGAAGCTTTCTTT.

V gene TRBV5-8 combines with J gene TRBJ1-2; unclear D gene. CDR3 length: 12 amino acids. Trimming left V 5 bases short and J 3 bases short, with 8 bases between. Germline V gene data show CDR1 as SGHTS and CDR2 as YDEGEE. CDR3 DNA: TGTGCCAGCAGAGGGTCGGACTATGGCTACACCTTC. It yields the protein CASRGSDYGYTF.

The V call is TRBV5-4, the J call TRBJ1-2; D call uncertain. V was pared by 4 bases and J by 3 bases, with 13 bases between. The length of the CDR3 is 14 residues. Germline loops: CDR1 SGHNT, CDR2 YYREEE (reference sequence). CDR3 residues: CASSPGGGDYGYTF. CDR3 DNA sequence: TGTGCCAGCAGCCCGGGAGGTGGGGACTATGGCTACACCTTC.

This chain links TRBV7-6 with TRBJ1-2, with D tentatively TRBD1 (5 bases). The length of the CDR3 is 18 residues. V was trimmed by 1 base and J by 2 bases, leaving 20 bases between them. Germline values: CDR1 SGHVS, CDR2 FNYEAQ. DNA of the CDR3: TGTGCCAGCAGCTTAGACCGGGACGGCCTTGATCCCAACTATGGCTACACCTTC. Translated, it gives CASSLDRDGLDPNYGYTF.

This chain joins TRBV4-1 and TRBJ2-4; 7 bases map to TRBD1. J was trimmed by 6 bases and V by 6 bases; bases with no gene match: 8. Germline CDR1 is MGHRA and CDR2 is YSYEKL. This CDR3 is built from 14 residues. The CDR3, as DNA: TGCGCCAGCAGGATATCAGGGGGATCAAACATTCAGTACTTC. Translated, it gives CASRISGGSNIQYF.

J is TRBJ2-7 and V is TRBV7-9; unclear D gene. Per the germline V gene, CDR1 is SEHNR and CDR2 is FQNEAQ (reference sequence). The CDR3 runs 15 residues. The V and J ends lost 1 base and 4 bases respectively, with 14 bases between them. The DNA for the CDR3 is TGTGCCAGCAGCTTAGTCGTCGGGCAATTGTACGAGCAGTACTTC. Translation: CASSLVVGQLYEQYF.

CDR3: CASSQKAGDGDTQYF. Here the CDR3 DNA reads TGCGCCAGCAGCCAAAAGGCGGGAGATGGAGATACGCAGTATTTT. The genes are TRBV4-3 and TRBJ2-3; 7 bases are a match to TRBD2. The CDR3 runs 15 residues. Germline lookup yields CDR1 LGHNA and CDR2 YSLEER. The V and J ends lost 2 bases and 5 bases, in that order; junction bases with no gene match: 7.

This chain joins TRBV6-1 and TRBJ2-2, with 9 bases that match TRBD2. Germline V CDR1 and CDR2: MNHNS, SASEGT. With V trimmed by 2 bases and J by 7 bases, 5 bases remained unmatched. This CDR3 spans 15 amino acids. CDR3 residues: CASSELAGGGGELFF. The CDR3 DNA is TGTGCCAGCAGTGAATTGGCGGGAGGGGGCGGGGAGCTGTTTTTT.

V is TRBV11-3 and J is TRBJ1-1, with D possibly being TRBD1 (5 bases). Germline lookup yields CDR1 SGHNT and CDR2 YENEEA. V shed 5 bases and J shed 9 bases, with 19 bases lying between them. The CDR3 has 14 amino acids. The CDR3: CASSPTREGTQAFF. For the CDR3, the DNA is TGTGCCAGCAGCCCTACTAGAGAGGGGACGCAAGCTTTCTTT.